This TCR beta chain emerged from a study of blood T cell repertoires in COVID-19. This CDR3 has 15 amino acids. V lost 2 bases and J 8 bases, leaving 18 bases between the germline ends. Germline V CDR1 and CDR2: MNHNS, SASEGT. Sequenced by immunoSEQ multiplex PCR; TCRdb stores in-frame clones only, minus some. The repertoire holds approximately 500,000 clones, approximately 91% seen once, with about 8% in the top ten. This chain joins TRBV6-1 and TRBJ1-2; tentative D call: TRBD1 (5 bases). Sequenced input: peripheral blood. This clonotype was sampled from a woman between 45 and 65 years old with COVID-19, enrolled during active disease. DNA of the CDR3: TGTGCCAGCAGTGAATCCCCAGGGACTCTCTACGGCTACACCTTC. Its protein product is CASSESPGTLYGYTF.